This is a list of T cell receptor beta chains from one sample in a study of OX40 agonist ivuxolimab in advanced cancers. Libraries were prepared by immunoSEQ multiplex PCR; TCRdb keeps only in-frame clonotypes and omits some of them. The sample gives 12,000 to 15,000 clones, more than 80% of which show up once; 23% is in the top ten. The source was CD4+ or CD8+ T cells sorted from blood, collected in a trial of the OX40 agonist ivuxolimab. The receptors shown here come from an adult with an advanced solid tumor such as melanoma, head and neck, liver or kidney cancer. The CDR3 runs from the conserved cysteine through the conserved F or W. The D gene is left open where the match is weak. Rows give clone size only sometimes, using once, few, many, or a class for an expanded clone.

>NA|NA|TRBV10-3|TRBJ2-5
TGTGCCATCAGTGAAGGGCAAGAGACCCAGTACTTC
CAISEGQETQYF
>NA|TRBD2|TRBV13|TRBJ2-3
TGTGCCAGCAGCTCGCGGACTAGTAGCGCAGATACGCAGTATTTT
CASSSRTSSADTQYF
>NA|NA|TRBV7-9|TRBJ2-6
TGTGCCAGCAGCCCAATTGCGGGGGCCAACGTCCTGACTTTC
CASSPIAGANVLTF
>NA|NA|TRBV9|TRBJ1-5
TGTGCCAGCAGCGTAGTGGGTGATAGCAATCAGCCCCAGCATTTT
CASSVVGDSNQPQHF
>NA|TRBD1|TRBV15|TRBJ1-2
TGTGCCACCAATCCGGGACAGGGGTTCTATGGCTACACCTTC
CATNPGQGFYGYTF
>NA|TRBD2|TRBV7-9|TRBJ2-4
TGTGCCAGCAGCTTGGCGGGAGGGCCGGGAAACATTCAGTACTTC
CASSLAGGPGNIQYF
>NA|NA|TRBV29-1|TRBJ2-7
TGCAGCGGCCTACGTGGCTACGAGCAGTACTTC
CSGLRGYEQYF
>NA|TRBD2|TRBV4-1|TRBJ2-2
TGCGCCAGCACCCGGACTAGCGAGGGCACCGGGGAGCTGTTTTTT
CASTRTSEGTGELFF
>NA|NA|TRBV27|TRBJ1-5
TGTGCCAGCAGTCTCCTTCCCTCCGGACGTGATCAGCCCCAGCATTTT
CASSLLPSGRDQPQHF
>NA|TRBD1|TRBV27|TRBJ2-1
TGTGCCAGCAGTCCCGGGACAGGGGGCAATGAGCAGTTCTTC
CASSPGTGGNEQFF
>NA|NA|TRBV6-1|TRBJ2-1
TGTGCCAGCAGTGAGGCTCCCAATGAGCAGTTCTTC
CASSEAPNEQFF
>NA|TRBD1|TRBV9|TRBJ1-5
TGTGCCAGCAGCGACGACAGGGCCAATCAGCCCCAGCATTTT
CASSDDRANQPQHF
>NA|NA|TRBV19|TRBJ2-7
TGTGCCAGTAGTATAGTATCGGGGAACTACGAGCAGTACTTC
CASSIVSGNYEQYF
>NA|NA|TRBV7-8|TRBJ2-7
TGTGCCAGCAGCCCCTCAACTAGGGTTTTACGGGGCTACGAGCAGTACTTC
CASSPSTRVLRGYEQYF
>NA|TRBD1|TRBV4-1|TRBJ1-1
TGCGCCAGCAGCCAAGTCAGGGGGCATGACACTGAAGCTTTCTTT
CASSQVRGHDTEAFF
>NA|TRBD1|TRBV7-7|TRBJ2-5
TGTGCTAGCAGCTTAATAGGGGGCTTAGGAGAGACCCAGTACTTC
CASSLIGGLGETQYF
>NA|NA|TRBV27|TRBJ1-5
TGTGCCAGCAGTTGGGGACTCAATCAGCCCCAGCATTTT
CASSWGLNQPQHF
>NA|NA|TRBV15|TRBJ2-3
TGTGCCACCAGCAGAGATCGCGGCACAGATACGCAGTATTTT
CATSRDRGTDTQYF
>NA|NA|TRBV14|TRBJ2-7
TGTGCCAGCAGCGACGACAGTTGGGGCTCCTACGAGCAGTACTTC
CASSDDSWGSYEQYF
>NA|TRBD2|TRBV15|TRBJ2-1
TGTGCCACCAGCAGCCGGACTAGCGGCATCTACAATGAGCAGTTCTTC
CATSSRTSGIYNEQFF
>NA|TRBD1|TRBV27|TRBJ2-3
TGTGCCAGCAGTCCATGGACAGGGGAGACAGATACGCAGTATTTT
CASSPWTGETDTQYF
>NA|NA|TRBV27|TRBJ2-7
TGTGCCAGCAGTTTCCGTGAACCGGGCGAGCAGTACTTC
CASSFREPGEQYF
>few|NA|TRBV10-3|TRBJ1-1
TGTGCCATCAGTGAAGATCTGAACACTGAAGCTTTCTTT
CAISEDLNTEAFF
>NA|NA|TRBV7-9|TRBJ2-1
TGTGCCAGCAACCTAGCTCAAAAAGGGGCAGACTACAATGAGCAGTTCTTC
CASNLAQKGADYNEQFF
>NA|TRBD2|TRBV5-1|TRBJ2-3
TGCGCCAGCAGCGTACTAGCGGGAGGGACAGATACGCAGTATTTT
CASSVLAGGTDTQYF
>NA|TRBD2|TRBV11-2|TRBJ2-5
TGTGCCAGCAGCTTAGTCTCTAGCGGACAAGAGACCCAGTACTTC
CASSLVSSGQETQYF
>NA|NA|TRBV5-6|TRBJ1-1
TGTGCCAGCAGCCCAATGGTCCAACCGGGTCCCCCAGTAGCTTTCTTT
CASSPMVQPGPPVAFF
>NA|NA|TRBV9|TRBJ2-7
TGTGCCAGCAGCGATGGGGGAGGCCTATACGAGCAGTACTTC
CASSDGGGLYEQYF
>NA|NA|TRBV5-6|TRBJ1-6
TGTGCCAGCAGCCCGCAGGGTTCTCCCCTCCACTTT
CASSPQGSPLHF
>few|NA|TRBV10-1|TRBJ1-5
TGCGCCAGCAGTGCCGCGGCTGATCAGCCCCAGCATTTT
CASSAAADQPQHF
>NA|TRBD2|TRBV4-1|TRBJ2-1
TGCGCCAGCAGCCGCGACGGGACTAGCGGCTACAATGAGCAGTTCTTC
CASSRDGTSGYNEQFF
>NA|NA|TRBV7-6|TRBJ1-3
TGTGCCAGCAGCTGGGACCGGTGGGACACCATATATTTT
CASSWDRWDTIYF
>NA|NA|TRBV10-3|TRBJ1-4
TGTGCCATCAGTGACCCCCCGGTAGGGAGCCGTAATGAAAAACTGTTTTTT
CAISDPPVGSRNEKLFF
>NA|NA|TRBV2|TRBJ2-7
TGTGCCAGCACTAATACTGACAGGAGTTTCTACGAGCAGTACTTC
CASTNTDRSFYEQYF
>NA|NA|TRBV11-2|TRBJ2-4
TGTGCCAGCAGCTTGGCACCAAAAAACATTCAGTACTTC
CASSLAPKNIQYF
>NA|NA|TRBV28|TRBJ2-5
TGTGCCAGCAGCCGAACAGGGTTAGAGACCCAGTACTTC
CASSRTGLETQYF
>NA|NA|TRBV19|TRBJ1-5
TGTGCCAGTAGTACGCCGGGACGGAGTTGGGGGAGCAATCAGCCCCAGCATTTT
CASSTPGRSWGSNQPQHF
>NA|NA|TRBV11-2|TRBJ1-1
TGTGCCAGCAGCCCTAGCGGGCTTCCTCCAAGCATGACTTTCTTT
CASSPSGLPPSMTFF
>NA|NA|TRBV19|TRBJ2-7
TGTGCCAGTTCGGCGGGGAGTAACTACGAGCAGTACTTC
CASSAGSNYEQYF
>NA|NA|TRBV9|TRBJ1-1
TGTGCCAGCAGCTTCGGCGGGGGCAACACTGAAGCTTTCTTT
CASSFGGGNTEAFF
>NA|NA|TRBV5-6|TRBJ2-2
TGTGCCAGCAGCTTAACTTTCACCGGGGAGCTGTTTTTT
CASSLTFTGELFF
>NA|NA|TRBV19|TRBJ1-1
TGTGCCAGTGGCACAGGTGAAGCTTTCTTT
CASGTGEAFF
>NA|NA|TRBV15|TRBJ2-1
TGTGCCACCAGCAGAGATTTCGATTGGAATGAGCAGTTCTTC
CATSRDFDWNEQFF
>NA|TRBD2|TRBV27|TRBJ2-1
TGTGCCAGCAGTGCCGCCACTAGCGGGAAAAATGAGCAGTTCTTC
CASSAATSGKNEQFF
>NA|TRBD2|TRBV15|TRBJ2-2
TGTGCCACCAGCAGATCCGACCGGGGACTAGAGGTTACCGGGGAGCTGTTTTTT
CATSRSDRGLEVTGELFF
>once|TRBD2|TRBV28|TRBJ2-7
TGTGCCAGCAGTCCTCAGCGGGAGCTCTACGAGCAGTACTTC
CASSPQRELYEQYF
>NA|NA|TRBV29-1|TRBJ2-1
TGCAGCGTTGGTGTCGGGAACTCCTACAATGAGCAGTTCTTC
CSVGVGNSYNEQFF
>NA|NA|TRBV5-1|TRBJ1-1
TGCGCCAGCAGCTCACCGACAGAGAACACTGAAGCTTTCTTT
CASSSPTENTEAFF
>NA|TRBD2|TRBV28|TRBJ2-2
TGTGCCAGCAGTTTGGGGAGGGAGGCCAACACCGGGGAGCTGTTTTTT
CASSLGREANTGELFF
>NA|NA|TRBV11-2|TRBJ1-5
TGTGCCAGCAGCTTAGAGAATGGTCAGCCCCAGCATTTT
CASSLENGQPQHF
>NA|TRBD2|TRBV4-1|TRBJ2-7
TGCGCCAGCAGTCCGGTAGCGGGAGAAACCTACGAGCAGTACTTC
CASSPVAGETYEQYF